Given below is one T cell receptor beta chain in context. Its antigen remains unidentified. These data belong to a study of cytomegalovirus exposure and HLA in healthy donors. Study-level findings and limits: Overall, about 160 TCR beta chains were annotated as cytomegalovirus-associated.

Amplification used 60 Vbeta primers and 13 Jbeta primers. Here immunoSEQ multiplex PCR was the method, and the copy in TCRdb shows in-frame clones only, minus some. Of 110,000 or so clones in the sample, 74% are singletons; the top ten hold roughly 4.2%. The CDR3 length is 15 residues. With V trimmed by 4 bases and J by 2 bases, 5 bases remained unmatched. Looked up from germline, CDR1 is SGHVS and CDR2 is FNYEAQ. The specimen sequenced was PBMCs. This chain links TRBV7-6 with TRBJ1-1, with 9 bases matching TRBD1. The receptor comes from a woman aged 40 to 50 in good health and CMV-seropositive. CDR3 DNA sequence: TGTGCCAGCAGCTCGACAGGGGGTGCTAACACTGAAGCTTTCTTT. Its protein is CASSSTGGANTEAFF.